The 18 T cell receptor beta chains reported below all come from one sample, sequenced in a study of spatial heterogeneity in lung cancer. TCRdb processed the 5' RACE reads anew with MiXCR; each CDR3 protein has one entry. The table lists about 92,000 distinct CDR3 sequences, 12% of them singletons, with roughly 39% in the top ten. Specified time point: sample taken at primary tumor resection. Sequencing of whole RNA from tumor, nontumor lung or frozen PBMC involved no sorting. Sequences were derived from PBMCs, sampled at surgery. Source of these receptors: a male donor with early-stage non-small cell lung cancer.

V is TRBV5-5 and J is TRBJ1-4, with D unresolved. Trimming removed 5 bases from V and 8 bases from J, with 7 bases in between. Germline V gene data show CDR1 as SGHKS and CDR2 as YYEKEE (reference sequence). The CDR3 loop spans 11 amino acids. In DNA, the CDR3 is TGTGCCAGCAGGAGAGGAGAAAAACTGTTTTTT. Amino acids: CASRRGEKLFF.

The rearrangement uses TRBV7-3 and TRBJ2-1, with D uncertain. The CDR3 has 13 residues. The ends were cut back, 3 bases at V and 4 bases at J, with 7 bases in the middle. Germline lookup yields CDR1 SGHTA and CDR2 FQGTGA. The CDR3: CASSLGTYNEQFF. The CDR3 DNA follows: TGTGCCAGCAGCTTGGGAACGTACAATGAGCAGTTCTTC.

This clonotype showed up many times. V and J are TRBV28 and TRBJ2-1; TRBD1 aligns across 11 bases. Germline V CDR1 and CDR2: MDHEN, SYDVKM. Trimming removed 4 bases from V and 10 bases from J; junction bases left unmatched: 6. The length of the CDR3 is 14 residues. CDR3 in amino acids: CASSSGQGAREQFF. CDR3 bases: TGTGCCAGCAGTTCTGGACAGGGGGCTAGGGAGCAGTTCTTC.

The table lists this clonotype with a few counts. This chain connects TRBV12-3 or TRBV12-4 to TRBJ2-1, with D perhaps TRBD2 (7 bases). The CDR3 is made up of 15 amino acids. Trimming left V 8 bases short and J 5 bases short, with 19 bases between. The CDR3 DNA follows: TGTGCCAGCCACGTGGGGGGGGGCCGAAACAATGAGCAGTTCTTC. Protein sequence: CASHVGGGRNNEQFF.

The table lists this clonotype with a few counts. V usage is TRBV24-1 and J usage is TRBJ2-1, with TRBD2 matching 13 bases. J lost 4 bases, V lost 4 bases, and 12 bases had no gene match. CDR3 length: 19 amino acids. CDR1 KGHDR and CDR2 SFDVKD come from the germline V gene. In DNA form, the CDR3 reads TGTGCCACCAGTGACCCCGGGACTAGCGGGGCAGGGTGGTACAATGAGCAGTTCTTC. Translation: CATSDPGTSGAGWYNEQFF.

This clonotype was found a few times. The rearrangement uses TRBV10-3 and TRBJ1-5; unclear D gene. Trimming took off 2 bases at V and 0 bases at J, with 8 bases between the two ends. The germline V gene encodes CDR1 ENHRY and CDR2 SYGVKD. The length of the CDR3 is 15 residues. As DNA, the CDR3 is TGTGCCATCAGTGAGGGGGATAATAGCAATCAGCCCCAGCATTTT. Translation gives CAISEGDNSNQPQHF.

This clonotype has just a few counts. The V gene is TRBV24-1, the J gene TRBJ2-3, with 13 bases fitting TRBD2. The germline CDR1 and CDR2 sequences are KGHDR and SFDVKD. The CDR3 sequence is 18 residues long. Losses at the gene ends were 4 bases for V and 2 bases for J; bases not matched to a gene: 8. The DNA for the CDR3 is TGTGCCACCAGTGAACGACTAGCGGGAGGAAAAGACACAGATACGCAGTATTTT. The encoded protein is CATSERLAGGKDTDTQYF.

The table lists this clonotype with a few counts. The chain employs TRBV11-2 and TRBJ2-3, with TRBD1 matching 7 bases. Looked up from germline, CDR1 is SGHAT and CDR2 is FQNNGV. The CDR3 spans 15 residues. V trimming: 5 bases; J trimming: 5 bases; junction bases outside the gene matches: 10. DNA for the CDR3: TGTGCCAGCAGCCCAACGGGACAGTTTTTAGATACGCAGTATTTT. This codes for CASSPTGQFLDTQYF.

Only a few counts were recorded for this clonotype. The chain recombines TRBV7-9 with TRBJ1-6; D gene ambiguous. Germline lookup yields CDR1 SEHNR and CDR2 FQNEAQ (reference sequence). This CDR3 has 15 residues. V shed 3 bases and J shed 7 bases, with 13 bases lying between them. CDR3 bases: TGTGCCAGCAGCTTCTCCGGGGTTCGGAATTCACCCCTCCACTTT. Its protein product is CASSFSGVRNSPLHF.

This clonotype was observed a handful of times. J is TRBJ1-2 and V is TRBV30; no reliable D call. Trimming shortened V by 1 base and J by 6 bases, and 18 bases separated the two germline ends. Germline CDR1 GTSNPN, CDR2 SVGIG (reference sequence). The CDR3 runs 15 residues. CDR3 sequence reads: CAWSAGTQWPHGYTF. The DNA for the CDR3 is TGTGCCTGGAGTGCGGGAACGCAGTGGCCCCATGGCTACACCTTC. Using reference TRBV30 and TRBJ1-2 for the parts outside the CDR3, the full variable domain is SQTIHQWPATLVQPVGSPLSLECTVEGTSNPNLYWYRQAAGRGLQLLFYSVGIGQISSEVPQNLSASRPQDRQFILSSKKLLLSDSGFYLCAWSAGTQWPHGYTFGSGTRLTVV.

This clonotype was detected a few times. V and J are TRBV4-3 and TRBJ2-1, with 12 bases matching TRBD2. The germline V gene encodes CDR1 LGHNA and CDR2 YSLEER. The V gene end was trimmed by 0 bases and the J gene end by 8 bases; junction bases not matched to a gene: 14. The CDR3 spans 19 residues. CDR3 bases: TGCGCCAGCAGCCAAGATGCGGCTAGCGGGGGGGGTTTAAGAGATGAGCAGTTCTTC. It encodes CASSQDAASGGGLRDEQFF.

This rearrangement joins TRBV28 to TRBJ1-5, with D possibly TRBD1 on 6 matching bases. Trimming removed 4 bases at V and 6 bases at J, with 16 bases between. Germline V gene lookup returns CDR1 MDHEN and CDR2 SYDVKM. This CDR3 comprises 15 residues. The CDR3 DNA follows: TGTGCCAGCAGTTCCAATCGACAGGCGAGTCAGCCCCAGCATTTT. It is translated as CASSSNRQASQPQHF.

This clonotype has only a few counts. V and J are TRBV24-1 and TRBJ2-3; 11 bases are shared with TRBD2. Looked up from germline, CDR1 is KGHDR and CDR2 is SFDVKD. The CDR3 spans 18 residues. V trimming: 0 bases; J trimming: 4 bases; junction bases outside the gene matches: 8. The CDR3 spells CATSDLPSGGTGADTQYF. In DNA form, the CDR3 reads TGTGCCACCAGTGATTTGCCTAGCGGGGGGACTGGAGCAGATACGCAGTATTTT.

This clonotype was picked up many times. The rearrangement joins TRBV7-9 to TRBJ2-3; D assignment may be TRBD1 or TRBD2 (5 bases each). Germline values: CDR1 SEHNR, CDR2 FQNEAQ (reference sequence). CDR3 length equals 15 residues. Trimming pared 7 bases from V and 0 bases from J, leaving 14 bases between. The CDR3: CASTQRGVSTDTQYF. The CDR3 region has the DNA TGTGCCAGCACACAACGAGGGGTTAGCACAGATACGCAGTATTTT.

The chain carries TRBV24-1 and TRBJ1-1; D is uncertain. The CDR3 is made up of 13 amino acids. The germline V gene encodes CDR1 KGHDR and CDR2 SFDVKD. V shed 4 bases and J shed 4 bases, with 9 bases lying between them. DNA for the CDR3: TGTGCCACCAGTGAGCCCCCGGGCACTGAAGCTTTCTTT. Translating it yields CATSEPPGTEAFF.

This clonotype occurred a few times. This chain joins TRBV5-1 and TRBJ1-1; D gene ambiguous. Germline V gene sequence: CDR1 SGHRS, CDR2 YFSETQ. The CDR3 is 15 residues long. V lost 0 bases, J lost 6 bases, and 15 bases lay in between. For the CDR3, the DNA is TGCGCCAGCAGCTTGGCGTCGGGCAAATGGGCTGAAGCTTTCTTT. Amino acids: CASSLASGKWAEAFF.

The rearrangement uses TRBV5-1 and TRBJ2-7; a weak D match, TRBD1 (5 bases). The CDR3 contains 14 residues. From germline, CDR1 is SGHRS and CDR2 YFSETQ. V was pared by 0 bases and J by 5 bases, with 12 bases between. In DNA, the CDR3 is TGCGCCAGCAGCTTGGCGGCCAGGGCCCACGAGCAGTACTTC. Protein product: CASSLAARAHEQYF.

V gene TRBV12-3 or TRBV12-4 combines with J gene TRBJ2-5, with 9 positions matching TRBD1. With V trimmed by 4 bases and J by 5 bases, 8 bases remained unmatched. The CDR3 spans 15 residues. CDR3 region: CASSSNRGRRETQYF. The CDR3 coding sequence is TGTGCCAGCAGTTCGAACAGGGGGCGCCGGGAGACCCAGTACTTC.